What follows are 28 T cell receptor beta chains derived from one specimen sequenced in a study of T cells after posttransplantation cyclophosphamide listed by TCRdb under 2016. Libraries were made using the immunoSEQ multiplex PCR assay. In TCRdb, the immuneACCESS table is reduced to in-frame sequences with V and J assigned. These tables do not hold every clone; where another copy was compared, an unresolved V gene accounts for under half, and the others remain unexplained. This sample contains tens of thousands of clones, none of which is a singleton. The top ten hold 2.7% of the sample. The sequenced sample was PBMCs. These receptors were obtained from a woman between 55 and 75 years old in good health, CMV-negative, and a related stem cell transplant donor.

This clone occurred many times. The chain is built from TRBV2 and TRBJ1-2, with TRBD1 matching 8 bases. V was pared by 6 bases and J by 7 bases, with 7 bases of the junction left unmatched. This CDR3 is 13 amino acids long. Germline V gene sequence: CDR1 SNHLY, CDR2 FYNNEI. CDR3 sequence reads: CASSPTGAPGYTF. The DNA for the CDR3 is TGTGCCAGCAGCCCGACAGGGGCTCCTGGCTACACCTTC.

This clone was recorded at least ten times. The CDR3: CASSVHRGTNTGELFF. CDR3 DNA sequence: TGTGCCAGCAGCGTACACAGGGGAACGAACACCGGGGAGCTGTTTTTT. The rearrangement uses TRBV11-2 and TRBJ2-2; 7 bases are a match to TRBD1. Germline V gene data show CDR1 as SGHAT and CDR2 as FQNNGV. Germline trimming cut 5 bases from V and 0 bases from J; bases unmatched to any gene: 6. The CDR3 has 16 amino acids. The full variable domain, in which reference TRBV11-2 and TRBJ2-2 provide the parts outside the CDR3, is EAGVAQSPRYKIIEKRQSVAFWCNPISGHATLYWYQQILGQGPKLLIQFQNNGVVDDSQLPKDRFSAERLKGVDSTLKIQPAKLEDSAVYLCASSVHRGTNTGELFFGEGSRLTVL.

This clone has only a few counts. DNA of the CDR3: TGTGCCTGGAGTGCGTGGGACAGCTATGGCTACACCTTC. Encoded protein: CAWSAWDSYGYTF. The chain joins TRBV30 to TRBJ1-2, with 7 bases that match TRBD1. The germline V gene has CDR1 GTSNPN and CDR2 SVGIG (reference sequence). The CDR3 sequence is 13 residues long. The J segment lost 4 bases and the V segment lost 1 base, leaving 3 bases of the junction unmatched.

The V call is TRBV5-1, the J call TRBJ2-7, with 9 bases that match TRBD2. The V segment lost 3 bases and the J segment 4 bases; nucleotides outside the gene matches: 2. Germline V gene sequence: CDR1 SGHRS, CDR2 YFSETQ. The CDR3 length is 13 residues. CDR3 in amino acids: CASSSRGGYEQYF. CDR3 nucleotides: TGCGCCAGCAGCTCGCGGGGGGGTTACGAGCAGTACTTC. The full variable domain, completed using reference TRBV5-1 and TRBJ2-7, is KAGVTQTPRYLIKTRGQQVTLSCSPISGHRSVSWYQQTPGQGLQFLFEYFSETQRNKGNFPGRFSGRQFSNSRSEMNVSTLELGDSALYLCASSSRGGYEQYFGPGTRLTVT.

The rearrangement links TRBV6-5 to TRBJ2-2; no clear D gene. Germline V gene sequence: CDR1 MNHEY, CDR2 SVGAGI. This CDR3 contains 12 residues. Trimming removed 9 bases from V and 4 bases from J, with 9 bases in between. The CDR3 DNA is TGTGCCAGTCATCGCGGCACCGGGGAGCTGTTTTTT. Encoded protein: CASHRGTGELFF.

At least ten counts were recorded for this clone. The rearrangement links TRBV18 to TRBJ2-7, with 10 bases matching TRBD1. The CDR3 sequence is 16 residues long. The ends lost 0 bases at V and 2 bases at J; junction bases unmatched: 4. Germline V gives CDR1 KGHSH, CDR2 LQKENI. As DNA, the CDR3 is TGTGCCAGCTCACCACCGACCGGGACAGGGGCCTACGAGCAGTACTTC. Its protein is CASSPPTGTGAYEQYF.

Ten or more counts support this clone. The chain links TRBV7-2 to TRBJ2-7; TRBD1 matches 7 bases. The CDR3 sequence is 13 residues long. V gave up 0 bases and J gave up 6 bases; unmatched junction bases: 2. Germline CDR1 is SGHTA and CDR2 is FQGNSA. The CDR3 is CASSLARQGEQYF. The CDR3 DNA reads TGTGCCAGCAGCTTAGCCCGACAGGGCGAGCAGTACTTC. Full variable domain (remainder filled in from reference TRBV7-2 and TRBJ2-7): GAGVSQSPSNKVTEKGKDVELRCDPISGHTALYWYRQSLGQGLEFLIYFQGNSAPDKSGLPSDRFSAERTGGSVSTLTIQRTQQEDSAVYLCASSLARQGEQYFGPGTRLTVT.

This clone has at least ten counts. The chain has TRBV7-9 and TRBJ2-7, with 10 bases identical to TRBD1. Losses at the gene ends were 5 bases for V and 11 bases for J; bases not matched to a gene: 6. Germline V gives CDR1 SEHNR, CDR2 FQNEAQ (reference sequence). CDR3 length: 12 amino acids. In DNA, the CDR3 is TGTGCCAGCAGCCAAGGGACAGGGGATGAGTACTTC. This translates into CASSQGTGDEYF.

In this sample, this clone turned up a few times. The chain joins TRBV25-1 to TRBJ1-5; tentatively, D is TRBD1 (5 bases). V lost 6 bases, J lost 2 bases, and 14 bases lay in between. This CDR3 has 15 residues. Germline values: CDR1 MGHDK, CDR2 SYGVNS. The CDR3: CASRGGGWGNQPQHF. Here the CDR3 DNA reads TGTGCCAGCAGGGGGGGAGGATGGGGCAATCAGCCCCAGCATTTT.

This clone was observed many times. V and J are TRBV27 and TRBJ1-1; the D gene is possibly TRBD1 (6 bases). Germline values: CDR1 MNHEY, CDR2 SMNVEV (reference sequence). The CDR3 extends over 15 amino acids. Deletions cut 3 bases from V and 4 bases from J, with 15 bases between. CDR3: CASSFLVGGGTEAFF. The DNA of the CDR3 is TGTGCCAGCAGTTTCTTGGTTGGAGGGGGCACTGAAGCTTTCTTT.

This clone has just a few counts. The chain combines TRBV4-1 with TRBJ2-3; 11 positions match TRBD1. CDR1 is MGHRA and CDR2 is YSYEKL in the germline V gene. The CDR3 loop spans 16 amino acids. With V trimmed by 4 bases and J by 4 bases, 7 bases remained unmatched. The CDR3 sequence is CASSPAGTGGADTQYF. In DNA form, the CDR3 reads TGCGCCAGCAGCCCCGCTGGGACAGGGGGTGCAGATACGCAGTATTTT.

This clone was detected many times. V is TRBV24-1 and J is TRBJ2-1; 7 bases align to TRBD2. V was clipped by 10 bases and J by 8 bases; unmatched bases: 10. There are 13 residues in the CDR3. CDR1 is KGHDR and CDR2 is SFDVKD in the germline V gene. Here the CDR3 reads CATMGTSVDEQFF. As DNA, the CDR3 is TGTGCCACGATGGGCACTAGCGTGGATGAGCAGTTCTTC.

This clone was seen more than once but under ten times. The chain uses TRBV30 and TRBJ1-6; a possible D gene is TRBD1 (6 bases). The CDR3 loop spans 17 amino acids. Germline loops: CDR1 GTSNPN, CDR2 SVGIG (reference sequence). V lost 0 bases and J lost 8, with 20 bases in between. The CDR3 nucleotides read TGTGCCTGGAGTGTCTACGGCAAGGTAGGGGGTTATTCACCCCTCCACTTT. As protein: CAWSVYGKVGGYSPLHF. The variable domain in full, completed from reference TRBV30 and TRBJ1-6, reads SQTIHQWPATLVQPVGSPLSLECTVEGTSNPNLYWYRQAAGRGLQLLFYSVGIGQISSEVPQNLSASRPQDRQFILSSKKLLLSDSGFYLCAWSVYGKVGGYSPLHFGNGTRLTVT.

This clone appeared many times. In DNA, the CDR3 is TGTGCCAGCAGTTTTAGTAGCAATCAGCCCCAGCATTTT. It encodes CASSFSSNQPQHF. The rearrangement joins TRBV12-3 or TRBV12-4 to TRBJ1-5; D gene unclear. The CDR3 contains 13 residues. Trimming removed 3 bases from V and 0 bases from J, with 3 bases in between.

This clone has at least ten counts. The chain couples TRBV10-3 to TRBJ2-1; 9 bases map to TRBD2. The CDR3 covers 14 residues. CDR1 and CDR2 from the germline V gene are ENHRY and SYGVKD. V trimming: 4 bases; J trimming: 9 bases; junction bases outside the gene matches: 7. The CDR3 here is CAISGPAGGGEQFF. DNA of the CDR3: TGTGCCATCAGTGGGCCAGCGGGAGGCGGTGAGCAGTTCTTC.

This clone was observed many times. The V call is TRBV28, the J call TRBJ2-6; D unclear. The CDR3 totals 15 residues. The V gene's germline CDR1 is MDHEN and CDR2 SYDVKM. The V end was cut by 3 bases, the J end by 0 bases, with 6 bases between. The CDR3 DNA sequence: TGTGCCAGCAGTTTTCTTCTCTCTGGGGCCAACGTCCTGACTTTC. Its protein product is CASSFLLSGANVLTF.

The chain recombines TRBV12-3 or TRBV12-4 with TRBJ1-5, with TRBD1 identical over 7 bases. V was pared by 4 bases and J by 4 bases, with 1 base of the junction left unmatched. This CDR3 is built from 13 residues. CDR3 sequence: CASSSQGNQPQHF. The CDR3 DNA follows: TGTGCCAGCAGTTCACAGGGGAATCAGCCCCAGCATTTT.

This clone came up many times. The chain combines TRBV6-2 or TRBV6-3 with TRBJ2-2; 9 bases map to TRBD2. Germline CDR1 MNHEY, CDR2 SVGEGT. The CDR3 runs to 16 residues. The V and J ends lost 0 bases and 4 bases, in that order; junction bases with no gene match: 3. The CDR3 is CASSYSAGGPTGELFF. For the CDR3, the DNA is TGTGCCAGCAGTTACTCGGCGGGGGGGCCCACCGGGGAGCTGTTTTTT.

The table lists this clone with many counts. V gene TRBV5-1 combines with J gene TRBJ2-5, with D tentatively TRBD1 (6 bases). Germline V gives CDR1 SGHRS, CDR2 YFSETQ. V lost 2 bases, J lost 3 bases, and 8 bases lay in between. The length of the CDR3 is 13 residues. The CDR3 DNA follows: TGCGCCAGCAGCTTCTGGACAGAAGAGACCCAGTACTTC. Protein sequence: CASSFWTEETQYF.

This clone was seen repeatedly, ten times or more. The V and J genes are TRBV7-9 and TRBJ1-6; a possible D gene is TRBD1 (5 bases). CDR1 and CDR2 (germline): SEHNR, FQNEAQ (reference sequence). This CDR3 contains 14 residues. Trimming removed 6 bases at V and 7 bases at J, with 13 bases between. CDR3 DNA: TGTGCCAGCAGTCCAGGGATGGGGAATTCACCCCTCCACTTT. The encoded protein is CASSPGMGNSPLHF.

This clone came up many times. The genes are TRBV7-2 and TRBJ2-2; a weak D match, TRBD2 (5 bases). The CDR3 runs to 15 residues. Germline V lookup: CDR1 SGHTA, CDR2 FQGNSA. Trimming stripped 3 bases from V and 0 bases from J, with 8 bases between. CDR3 loop: CASSFSATNTGELFF. CDR3 DNA: TGTGCCAGCAGCTTTAGCGCTACGAACACCGGGGAGCTGTTTTTT.

This clone was counted ten times or more. The rearrangement joins TRBV6-2 or TRBV6-3 to TRBJ1-2, with D possibly TRBD1 on 6 matching bases. The CDR3 runs 14 residues. V lost 5 bases, J lost 8 bases, and 18 bases lay in between. Germline lookup yields CDR1 MNHEY and CDR2 SVGEGT. The CDR3 spells CASSRPGHASGYTF. The CDR3 DNA reads TGTGCCAGCAGTCGACCGGGACATGCTTCGGGCTACACCTTC.

This clone was counted at least ten times. The J gene is TRBJ2-3, the V gene TRBV27; D not certain. CDR3 length: 12 residues. The V end lost 6 bases, the J end lost 6 bases, and 10 bases lay between the germline ends. CDR1 and CDR2 from the germline V gene are MNHEY and SMNVEV (reference sequence). The CDR3 DNA follows: TGTGCCAGCAGCCCCCAAAGGGATACGCAGTATTTT. Translating gives CASSPQRDTQYF.

There are many counts of this clone. The rearrangement links TRBV6-2 or TRBV6-3 to TRBJ2-3, with D hard to call. CDR1 is MNHEY, CDR2 SVGEGT, per germline. This CDR3 is 16 amino acids long. The germline V and J ends were trimmed by 2 bases and 0 bases, with 12 bases remaining between them. The CDR3 protein is CASSYGPSTSTDTQYF. CDR3 sequence (DNA): TGTGCCAGCAGTTACGGGCCTTCAACAAGCACAGATACGCAGTATTTT.

This clone showed up many times. This chain connects TRBV10-3 to TRBJ1-4, with D tentatively TRBD1 (5 bases). The CDR3 is made up of 13 amino acids. Between the trimmed V and J ends, which lost 7 bases and 5 bases, there was a span of 11 bases. From germline, CDR1 is ENHRY and CDR2 SYGVKD. The CDR3 sequence: CAITPDINEKLFF. In DNA, the CDR3 is TGTGCCATCACCCCGGACATAAATGAAAAACTGTTTTTT.

In this sample, this clone turned up a few times. The chain uses TRBV30 and TRBJ2-2; D remains unclear. Between the trimmed V and J ends, which lost 5 bases and 5 bases, there was a span of 6 bases. The CDR3 spans 11 residues. The germline gives CDR1 GTSNPN, CDR2 SVGIG (reference sequence). The CDR3 region is CAWSETGELFF. In DNA form, the CDR3 reads TGTGCCTGGTCAGAAACCGGGGAGCTGTTTTTT.

This clone appeared a few times. V gene TRBV7-2 combines with J gene TRBJ1-6; possibly TRBD1 for D (5 bases). Germline lookup yields CDR1 SGHTA and CDR2 FQGNSA. V was clipped by 1 base and J by 5 bases, with 9 bases between them. There are 15 residues in the CDR3. The CDR3 sequence is CASSLVGANNSPLHF. CDR3 nucleotides: TGTGCCAGCAGCTTAGTAGGGGCCAATAATTCACCCCTCCACTTT.

As regards this clone: This sequence may be a read error, since a much larger clone differs from it by one base. V usage is TRBV2 and J usage is TRBJ1-6; 8 positions agree with TRBD1. Per germline, CDR1 SNHLY and CDR2 FYNNEI. CDR3 length: 15 residues. For the CDR3, the DNA is TGTGTCAGCAGTGACCGGGACAGGTATAATTCACCCCTCCACTTT. Translation: CVSSDRDRYNSPLHF.